The 14 T cell receptor beta chains reported below all come from one sample, sequenced in a study of blood T cell repertoires in COVID-19 (dated by TCRdb to about 2020). Library prep was done by the immunoSEQ multiplex PCR assay. TCRdb mirrors the immuneACCESS table, restricted to in-frame sequences. Some clones are absent from its copies; in checked studies, under half trace to an unresolved V gene, and the reason for the others is unknown. This sample comprises about 100,000 clones, almost 80% of them detected only once. Together, the top ten hold about 12% of the sample. The specimen sequenced was peripheral blood. The receptors stem from a woman between 65 and 79 years old with acute or convalescent COVID-19.

The genes are TRBV7-8 and TRBJ1-1; D gene uncertain. The V end lost 3 bases, the J end lost 1 base, and 9 bases lay between the germline ends. The V gene's germline CDR1 is SGHVS and CDR2 FQNEAQ. The CDR3 extends over 14 amino acids. CDR3 nucleotide sequence: TGTGCCAGCAGCTTCCAGTCACCGAACACTGAAGCTTTCTTT. Amino acid sequence: CASSFQSPNTEAFF.

The chain recombines TRBV19 with TRBJ1-2; D unresolved. Germline loops: CDR1 LNHDA, CDR2 SQIVND (reference sequence). With 0 bases removed from V and 0 bases from J, the gap between germline ends came to 8 bases. This CDR3 contains 15 residues. The CDR3 coding sequence is TGTGCCAGTAGTATAGATGACACAGCTAACTATGGCTACACCTTC. Residues: CASSIDDTANYGYTF.

The chain joins TRBV24-1 to TRBJ1-1; D is perhaps TRBD1 (6 bases). The V gene's germline CDR1 is KGHDR and CDR2 SFDVKD. V lost 7 bases, J lost 6 bases, and 23 bases lay in between. This CDR3 comprises 16 residues. The CDR3 DNA follows: TGTGCCACCAGGATTACTCTACAGGGTTTGGGCGCTGAAGCTTTCTTT. Encoded protein: CATRITLQGLGAEAFF.

The CDR3 nucleotides read TGTGCCTGGAGGGAGGGCGCGGAGACCCAGTACTTC. Translated: CAWREGAETQYF. The chain is built from TRBV30 and TRBJ2-5; tentative D call: TRBD2 (6 bases). The CDR3 has 12 amino acids. V dropped 3 bases and J dropped 5 bases, with 10 bases sitting between them. Germline-derived CDR1 and CDR2 are GTSNPN and SVGIG (reference sequence).

The V call is TRBV12-3 or TRBV12-4, the J call TRBJ1-2; 7 bases agree with TRBD1. This CDR3 region has 13 residues. V was clipped by 10 bases and J by 3 bases; unmatched bases: 8. Written as DNA, the CDR3 is TGTGCCACCAGGCGAGGGACAGACTATGGCTACACCTTC. Protein product: CATRRGTDYGYTF.

J is TRBJ1-5 and V is TRBV5-1; D is perhaps TRBD1 (5 bases). This CDR3 is 14 amino acids long. Germline V gene sequence: CDR1 SGHRS, CDR2 YFSETQ. Trimming removed 3 bases from V and 1 base from J, with 8 bases in between. The CDR3 here is CASSSGSSNQPQHF. CDR3 bases: TGCGCCAGCAGCTCAGGGTCCAGCAATCAGCCCCAGCATTTT.

The chain joins TRBV5-5 to TRBJ1-2; D not resolved. The CDR3 length is 15 residues. V was trimmed by 0 bases and J by 3 bases, leaving 12 bases between them. Germline V gene lookup returns CDR1 SGHKS and CDR2 YYEKEE (reference sequence). The chain's CDR3 is CASSLANRGDYGYTF. The CDR3 DNA reads as TGTGCCAGCAGCTTGGCCAATCGGGGAGACTATGGCTACACCTTC.

V usage is TRBV23-1 and J usage is TRBJ1-5; D may be TRBD1 (5 bases). TRBV23-1 is noted as an ORF with a role that remains uncertain. CDR3 length equals 15 residues. V was shortened by 8 bases and J by 5 bases, with 19 bases between the two germline ends. This CDR3 reads CASGPKGRGDQPQHF. The DNA of the CDR3 is TGCGCCAGCGGGCCAAAGGGAAGGGGCGATCAGCCCCAGCATTTT.

The V and J genes are TRBV2 and TRBJ1-2, with 9 bases identical to TRBD1. Germline trimming cut 7 bases from V and 7 bases from J; bases unmatched to any gene: 4. The germline gives CDR1 SNHLY, CDR2 FYNNEI. The CDR3 is 12 residues long. The CDR3 sequence is CASNRQGGGYTF. CDR3 sequence (DNA): TGTGCCAGCAATAGACAGGGGGGTGGCTACACCTTC.

V gene TRBV30 combines with J gene TRBJ1-5; D gene unclear. Germline loops: CDR1 GTSNPN, CDR2 SVGIG (reference sequence). The CDR3 contains 14 residues. Trimming shortened V by 0 bases and J by 3 bases, and 9 bases separated the two germline ends. The CDR3 sequence is CAWSVNSNNQPQHF. DNA of the CDR3: TGTGCCTGGAGTGTTAACAGCAACAATCAGCCCCAGCATTTT.

V and J are TRBV11-2 and TRBJ2-3, with a tentative D call TRBD2 (5 bases). CDR3 length: 18 amino acids. Germline V gene data show CDR1 as SGHAT and CDR2 as FQNNGV. V lost 0 bases and J 4 bases, leaving 20 bases between the germline ends. The CDR3 nucleotides read TGTGCCAGCAGCTTAGAGCCGAGGGTACTATCCCCGGCAGATACGCAGTATTTT. It encodes CASSLEPRVLSPADTQYF.

The chain links TRBV5-1 to TRBJ1-1; 9 bases match TRBD1. CDR3 size: 15 residues. Germline loops: CDR1 SGHRS, CDR2 YFSETQ. J lost 6 bases, V lost 0 bases, and 6 bases had no gene match. The CDR3 region is CASSLGDREVPEAFF. The DNA of the CDR3 is TGCGCCAGCAGCTTGGGGGACAGGGAGGTACCTGAAGCTTTCTTT.

V and J are TRBV6-5 and TRBJ1-3; D may be TRBD1 (6 bases). CDR1 MNHEY and CDR2 SVGAGI come from the germline V gene. This CDR3 is 13 amino acids long. Trimming took off 6 bases at V and 4 bases at J, with 10 bases between the two ends. CDR3 nucleotides: TGTGCCAGCAGGCAACAGGGCGGAAACACCATATATTTT. As protein: CASRQQGGNTIYF.

This rearrangement joins TRBV27 to TRBJ2-3, with TRBD2 identical over 10 bases. Germline V gene lookup returns CDR1 MNHEY and CDR2 SMNVEV (reference sequence). This CDR3 spans 16 amino acids. After removal of 1 base from V and 6 bases from J, the junction contained 7 bases not matched to a gene. CDR3 loop: CASSLWSSGGRDTQYF. The CDR3 bases are TGTGCCAGCAGTTTATGGTCTAGCGGGGGCAGGGATACGCAGTATTTT.